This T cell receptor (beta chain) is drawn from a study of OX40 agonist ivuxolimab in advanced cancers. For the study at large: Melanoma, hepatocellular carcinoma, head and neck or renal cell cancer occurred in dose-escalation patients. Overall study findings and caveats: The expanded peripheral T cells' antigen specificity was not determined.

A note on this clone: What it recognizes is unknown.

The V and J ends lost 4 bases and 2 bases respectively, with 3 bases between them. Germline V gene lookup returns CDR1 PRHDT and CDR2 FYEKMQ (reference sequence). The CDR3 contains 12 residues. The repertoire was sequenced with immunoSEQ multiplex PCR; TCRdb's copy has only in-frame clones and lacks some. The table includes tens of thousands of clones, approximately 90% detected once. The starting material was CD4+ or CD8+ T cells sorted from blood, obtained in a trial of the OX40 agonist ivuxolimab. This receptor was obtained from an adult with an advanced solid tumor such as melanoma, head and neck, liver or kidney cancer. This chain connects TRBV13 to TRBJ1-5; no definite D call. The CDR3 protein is CASSWGNQPQHF. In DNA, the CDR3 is TGTGCCAGCAGCTGGGGCAATCAGCCCCAGCATTTT.